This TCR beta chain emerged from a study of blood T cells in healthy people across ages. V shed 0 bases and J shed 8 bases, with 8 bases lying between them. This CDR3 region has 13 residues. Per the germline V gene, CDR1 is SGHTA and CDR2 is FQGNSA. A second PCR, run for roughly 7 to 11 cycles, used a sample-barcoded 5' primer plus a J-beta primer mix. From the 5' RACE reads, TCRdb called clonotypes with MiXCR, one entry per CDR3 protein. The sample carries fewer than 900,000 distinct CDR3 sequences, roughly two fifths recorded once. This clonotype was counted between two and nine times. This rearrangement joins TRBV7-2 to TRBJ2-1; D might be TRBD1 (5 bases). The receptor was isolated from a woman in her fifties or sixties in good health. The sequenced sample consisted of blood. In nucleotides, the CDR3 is TGTGCCAGCAGCTTAGCCAAGGGGCATGAGCAGTTCTTC. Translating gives CASSLAKGHEQFF.